Each of the 21 T cell receptor beta chains below was sequenced from the same sample in a study of T cells in Graves' hyperthyroidism and ophthalmopathy. The TCR beta CDR3 regions underwent amplification using RNA transcripts as the source. TCR CDR3 underwent first-round RT-PCR with the HTBI primer set. TCRdb ran MiXCR on the multiplex PCR reads and lists one entry per CDR3 protein. The sample shows around 400,000 distinct CDR3 sequences, 15% to 18% of them seen only once. The sequenced sample was blood. Receptors originate from a woman aged 18 to 35 with Graves' hyperthyroidism that later progressed to Graves' ophthalmopathy.

This clonotype has only a few counts. The V gene is TRBV20-1, the J gene TRBJ2-7, with D perhaps TRBD2 (5 bases). The CDR3 is 16 residues long. The germline V and J ends were trimmed by 4 bases and 2 bases, with 21 bases remaining between them. The germline V gene has CDR1 DFQATT and CDR2 SNEGSKA (reference sequence). CDR3 DNA: TGCAGTGCTACCTCAACTAGTCCTAACGATGCCTACGAGCAGTACTTC. It encodes CSATSTSPNDAYEQYF.

This clonotype has only a few counts. Sequence at one end of the junction differs from germline and may be a read error. The chain joins TRBV10-3 to TRBJ2-7, with 11 bases aligning to TRBD2. The CDR3 is 17 residues long. Germline CDR1 and CDR2: ENHRY and SYGVKD. This CDR3 is CAIRESILAGVSYEQYF. The CDR3 region has the DNA TGTGCCATCAGGGAGTCCATACTAGCGGGAGTATCGTACGAGCAGTACTTC.

The table lists this clonotype with many counts. This chain uses TRBV7-9 with TRBJ2-3, with 12 bases lining up with TRBD2. The J segment lost 0 bases and the V segment lost 6 bases, leaving 4 bases of the junction unmatched. Germline CDR1 SEHNR, CDR2 FQNEAQ (reference sequence). This CDR3 spans 16 amino acids. The CDR3 protein is CASRTSGRKSTDTQYF. The DNA of the CDR3 is TGTGCCAGCAGAACTAGCGGGAGGAAGAGCACAGATACGCAGTATTTT.

This clonotype was counted only a few times. The gene calls are TRBV7-9 and TRBJ2-2; TRBD2 aligns across 9 bases. The J segment lost 3 bases and the V segment lost 1 base, leaving 3 bases of the junction unmatched. The CDR3 is 16 amino acids. Germline CDR1 and CDR2: SEHNR and FQNEAQ (reference sequence). The CDR3 region has the DNA TGTGCCAGCAGCTTAGAACTAGCGGGTTACACCGGGGAGCTGTTTTTT. It is translated as CASSLELAGYTGELFF.

This clonotype was detected ten times or more. The rearrangement links TRBV6-1 to TRBJ2-3, with no clear D. The CDR3 runs to 16 residues. The V end was cut by 5 bases, the J end by 0 bases, with 15 bases between. Per germline, CDR1 MNHNS and CDR2 SASEGT. CDR3 DNA: TGTGCCAGCAGTTTTTCAGCCATCCCGAGCACAGATACGCAGTATTTT. Its protein is CASSFSAIPSTDTQYF.

This rearrangement joins TRBV4-1 to TRBJ2-1, with 8 bases aligning to TRBD1. Germline CDR1 MGHRA, CDR2 YSYEKL. The V gene end was trimmed by 4 bases and the J gene end by 5 bases; junction bases not matched to a gene: 13. CDR3 size: 17 residues. The CDR3 loop reads CASSRIYPGQVDNEQFF. The CDR3 DNA is TGCGCCAGCAGCCGCATATATCCGGGACAGGTAGACAATGAGCAGTTCTTC.

CDR3 sequence: CASSFRGPGTEAFF. The CDR3 DNA follows: TGTGCCAGCAGCTTTCGGGGGCCGGGCACTGAAGCTTTCTTT. The rearrangement uses TRBV7-9 and TRBJ1-1, with D possibly TRBD1 on 6 matching bases. CDR1 and CDR2 (germline): SEHNR, FQNEAQ (reference sequence). V was cut by 3 bases and J by 4 bases, with 12 bases left in between. There are 14 residues in the CDR3.

This clonotype was found many times. This sequence joins TRBV27 and TRBJ2-2; TRBD1 matches 8 bases. Losses at the gene ends were 5 bases for V and 6 bases for J; bases not matched to a gene: 14. This CDR3 has 17 residues. Germline values: CDR1 MNHEY, CDR2 SMNVEV (reference sequence). CDR3 nucleotide sequence: TGTGCCAGCAGTAGGGGTCCGGACAGGGTAGTTCCCGGGGAGCTGTTTTTT. Protein product: CASSRGPDRVVPGELFF.

This clonotype was recorded only once. This may arise from a read error, as a much more abundant clone is one base away. This chain uses TRBV28 with TRBJ2-7, with D hard to call. The CDR3 has 15 amino acids. Germline V gives CDR1 MDHEN, CDR2 SYDVKM. Trimming stripped 5 bases from V and 1 base from J, with 15 bases between. CDR3 amino acids: CASSAPRFWSYEQYF. CDR3 DNA: TGTGCCAGCAGTGCCCCCAGATTTTGGTCCTACGAGCAGTACTTC.

This clonotype appeared many times. The chain has TRBV5-1 and TRBJ1-1; tentative D call: TRBD1 (6 bases). CDR1 and CDR2 from the germline V gene are SGHRS and YFSETQ. Trimming left V 0 bases short and J 4 bases short, with 13 bases between. The CDR3 extends over 15 amino acids. CDR3 in DNA: TGCGCCAGCAGCTTGGCGGCCGGGGGCGCCACTGAAGCTTTCTTT. Translation: CASSLAAGGATEAFF.

V and J are TRBV19 and TRBJ2-2; TRBD2 matches at 13 bases. The CDR3 is 15 residues long. The germline CDR1 and CDR2 sequences are LNHDA and SQIVND (reference sequence). V lost 6 bases to trimming and J lost 6 bases; unmatched junction nucleotides: 4. CDR3 nucleotide sequence: TGTGCCAGTAGCCAAACTAGCGGGAGGGCCGGGGAGCTGTTTTTT. It encodes CASSQTSGRAGELFF.

This clonotype was seen at least ten times. V gene TRBV20-1 combines with J gene TRBJ2-1, with TRBD2 identical over 9 bases. Germline V CDR1 and CDR2: DFQATT, SNEGSKA (reference sequence). The length of the CDR3 is 17 residues. Unmatched junction bases numbered 14, after V lost 5 bases and J lost 3 bases. CDR3 in DNA: TGCAGTGCTCCCCCCTCAGCGGGAGGTTCCTTCTACAATGAGCAGTTCTTC. It yields the protein CSAPPSAGGSFYNEQFF.

This clonotype was detected only a few times. The chain has TRBV4-1 and TRBJ1-2; D perhaps matches TRBD1 (5 bases). The CDR3 totals 15 residues. Germline CDR1 is MGHRA and CDR2 is YSYEKL. V shed 0 bases and J shed 7 bases, with 15 bases lying between them. CDR3 nucleotide sequence: TGCGCCAGCAGCCAAGAATGGGGGTCAGGAGGTGGCTACACCTTC. Its protein product is CASSQEWGSGGGYTF.

This clonotype was recorded at least ten times. V usage is TRBV19 and J usage is TRBJ1-6; 9 positions agree with TRBD1. The CDR3 is 17 residues long. Trimming at V came to 10 bases and at J to 5 bases, leaving 15 bases not matched to a gene. In germline, CDR1 is LNHDA, CDR2 SQIVND (reference sequence). The DNA for the CDR3 is TGTGCCACCTCGTCCGGACAGGGGATACATAATAATTCACCCCTCCACTTT. Translation: CATSSGQGIHNNSPLHF.

V gene TRBV7-8 combines with J gene TRBJ2-3; possible D gene TRBD1, 6 bases. The V and J ends lost 5 bases and 0 bases respectively, with 15 bases between them. Germline assignment: CDR1 SGHVS and CDR2 FQNEAQ. CDR3 length equals 16 residues. In DNA, the CDR3 is TGTGCCAGCAGCCAACATGGACAGACTAGCACAGATACGCAGTATTTT. This gives the protein CASSQHGQTSTDTQYF.

This clonotype was seen at least ten times. The chain recombines TRBV12-3 or TRBV12-4 with TRBJ2-1; TRBD2 aligns across 11 bases. V shed 0 bases, J shed 7 bases, and the junction held 11 bases outside the gene matches. This CDR3 contains 18 residues. The CDR3 DNA reads as TGTGCCAGCAGTTTAGCGGTATTAGCGGGAGGGCCGGGAAATGAGCAGTTCTTC. It yields the protein CASSLAVLAGGPGNEQFF.

Ten or more counts support this clonotype. The rearrangement links TRBV5-5 to TRBJ2-1; D is tentatively TRBD1 or TRBD2 (5 bases each). CDR1 SGHKS and CDR2 YYEKEE come from the germline V gene (reference sequence). The CDR3 has 16 amino acids. V was clipped by 0 bases and J by 7 bases, with 17 bases between them. CDR3 residues: CASSLVPGMGRNEQFF. CDR3 in DNA: TGTGCCAGCAGCTTGGTTCCAGGGATGGGACGGAATGAGCAGTTCTTC.

Turning to this clonotype: Possible read error: a much larger clone is one base away. The chain employs TRBV24-1 and TRBJ2-3; TRBD1 is a possible D gene (5 bases). Looked up from germline, CDR1 is KGHDR and CDR2 is SFDVKD. This CDR3 comprises 15 residues. The CDR3 loop reads CATSDYQGSGDTRYF. CDR3 bases: TGTGCCACCAGTGATTATCAGGGCTCAGGAGATACGCGGTATTTT.

This clonotype was picked up many times. This rearrangement joins TRBV7-2 to TRBJ1-5, with D perhaps matching TRBD1 (6 bases). The V and J ends lost 5 bases and 0 bases respectively, with 17 bases between them. CDR1 and CDR2 from the germline V gene are SGHTA and FQGNSA. The CDR3 consists of 17 residues. CDR3: CASSPPPGDYSNQPQHF. The CDR3 DNA sequence: TGTGCCAGCAGCCCGCCCCCAGGGGATTATAGCAATCAGCCCCAGCATTTT.

This clonotype appeared a few times. V and J are TRBV3-1 and TRBJ2-1, with D perhaps matching TRBD1 or TRBD2 (5 bases each). The CDR3 length is 14 residues. The germline gives CDR1 LGHDT, CDR2 YNNKEL (reference sequence). Trimming removed 4 bases from V and 12 bases from J, with 19 bases in between. The CDR3 region is CASSRQGTSITQFF. CDR3 DNA: TGTGCCAGCAGCCGACAAGGGACGAGCATAACGCAGTTCTTC.

The chain joins TRBV6-1 to TRBJ2-7, with 12 bases lining up with TRBD2. Looked up from germline, CDR1 is MNHNS and CDR2 is SASEGT. The J segment lost 4 bases and the V segment lost 6 bases, leaving 19 bases of the junction unmatched. The CDR3 is made up of 19 amino acids. The CDR3 region has the DNA TGTGCCAGCAGAATAACAGGGGGCACCGGGACTAGCGGGCCATACGAGCAGTACTTC. Translation: CASRITGGTGTSGPYEQYF.